The rows below give T cell receptor beta chains drawn from one sample of a study of post-analysis software for immune sequencing data. TCRdb independently ran MiXCR on the PCR reads; one entry per CDR3 protein. The repertoire includes 650,000 to 850,000 distinct CDR3 sequences, approximately 50% of them detected once, and roughly 4.4% sits in the top ten. The specimen was blood. Every receptor here comes from a girl between 5 and 17 years old with multiple sclerosis. Each CDR3 is given with its conserved first and last residue. The D gene is left open where the match is weak. Part of the rows lack a size; the others show once, few, many or a class for expanded clones.

v_call	d_call	j_call	clone_size	cdr3_nt	cdr3_aa
TRBV6-5	.	TRBJ2-7	.	TGTGCCAGCAGGCCCCAGTTGTTACACTACGAGCAGTACTTC	CASRPQLLHYEQYF
TRBV9	.	TRBJ2-3	few	TGTGCCAGCAGCGTCCGTAGAGGGGCAGAGTACACTAGCACAGATACGCAGTATTTT	CASSVRRGAEYTSTDTQYF
TRBV7-7	TRBD2	TRBJ2-1	.	TGTGCCAGCAGCTTAACTAGCGGGACCTCCTACAATGAGCAGTTCTTC	CASSLTSGTSYNEQFF
TRBV12-3/TRBV12-4	.	TRBJ2-7	few	TGTGCCAGCAGCCCCGGGGCGTCAGAACTCTACGAGCAGTACTTC	CASSPGASELYEQYF
TRBV29-1	TRBD2	TRBJ2-5	.	TGCAGCGTTAGACTAGCGGGGATAGAGACCCAGTACTTC	CSVRLAGIETQYF
TRBV12-3/TRBV12-4	.	TRBJ2-3	.	TGTGCCAGCAGCCCGCCCCGGCTTGCTAGCACAGATACGCAGTATTTT	CASSPPRLASTDTQYF
TRBV5-5	TRBD1	TRBJ1-2	.	TGTGCCAGCAGCCCTGAAGGGACAGCGGAAAAGGGGTTTGGCTACACCTTC	CASSPEGTAEKGFGYTF
TRBV12-5	.	TRBJ2-2	.	TGTGCTAGTGGTTTGCCCAGACATCTGAACACCGGGGAGCTGTTTTTT	CASGLPRHLNTGELFF
TRBV29-1	.	TRBJ2-7	.	TGCAGCGTCGGCAGGGTAAGCTCCTACGAGCAGTACTTC	CSVGRVSSYEQYF
TRBV20-1	TRBD1	TRBJ2-7	once	TGCAGTGCGTCGACAGGGACCTCCTACGAGCAGTACTTC	CSASTGTSYEQYF
TRBV12-3/TRBV12-4	.	TRBJ2-7	few	TGTGCCAGCAGGCAGCACAGCTCCTACGAGCAGTACTTC	CASRQHSSYEQYF
TRBV11-2	TRBD1	TRBJ1-2	.	TGTGCCAGCAGCTTAGGGGCAGGGGGGCACTATGGCTACACCTTC	CASSLGAGGHYGYTF
TRBV5-1	TRBD1	TRBJ1-2	.	TGCGCCAGCAGCTTGGATGGGGACAGGACCACTAACTATGGCTACACCTTC	CASSLDGDRTTNYGYTF
TRBV12-3/TRBV12-4	.	TRBJ1-2	once	TGTGCCAGCAGTCCCCTTCGGGACCACAACTATGGCTACACCTTC	CASSPLRDHNYGYTF
TRBV5-1	TRBD1	TRBJ2-7	.	TGCGCCAGCAGCTTTCTAGCCAGGGGGCCCTACGAGCAGTACTTC	CASSFLARGPYEQYF
TRBV5-1	.	TRBJ2-7	.	TGCGCCAGCAGCTTGGAGGGTCGGGACACCTTCTACGAGCAGTACTTC	CASSLEGRDTFYEQYF
TRBV10-2	TRBD2	TRBJ2-7	few	TGCGCCAGCAGTGTCCGGGACTATCACGAGCAGTACTTC	CASSVRDYHEQYF
TRBV5-5	TRBD2	TRBJ2-5	.	TGTGCCAGTAGCTTGGTAGCGGGGAGCCTTCAACAGACCCAGTACTTC	CASSLVAGSLQQTQYF
TRBV20-1	.	TRBJ1-5	.	TGCAGTGCAAGCCCAGGGTTTAGCAATCAGCCCCAGCATTTT	CSASPGFSNQPQHF
TRBV5-1	.	TRBJ2-1	once	TGCGCCAGCAGCTTGGGCGGAACCTCCTACAATGAGCAGTTCTTC	CASSLGGTSYNEQFF
TRBV29-1	.	TRBJ1-1	.	TGCAGCGTTGATGAGGGATTTACTAACACTGAAGCTTTCTTT	CSVDEGFTNTEAFF
TRBV9	TRBD1	TRBJ2-7	.	TGTGCCAGCAGCATCCGGGACAGGGGCGACGAGCAGTACTTC	CASSIRDRGDEQYF
TRBV7-9	TRBD1	TRBJ2-7	.	TGTGCCAGCAGCCCTCGGGGACAGGGCCGATCCCACGAGCAGTACTTC	CASSPRGQGRSHEQYF
TRBV20-1	TRBD1	TRBJ1-6	.	TGCAGTGCTACCATTGACAGGGGCTGGCATTCACCCCTCCACTTT	CSATIDRGWHSPLHF